This entry lists 10 T cell receptor beta chains sequenced from one sample in a study of T cell responses to AZD1222 COVID-19 vaccine. Repertoires were generated with immunoSEQ multiplex PCR, while TCRdb's copy carries only in-frame clones and drops some. This sample has approximately 190,000 clones; about 93% occur once, and the top ten carry about 1%. The sample was peripheral blood, taken 28 days after the second AZD1222 dose. Receptors originate from an adult who received the AZD1222 COVID-19 vaccine.

This clone was recorded only once. The CDR3 loop is CAISDPDRTYEQYF. The CDR3 coding sequence is TGTGCCATCAGTGATCCAGACAGGACTTACGAGCAGTACTTC. The chain has TRBV10-3 and TRBJ2-7, with a weak D call TRBD1 (6 bases). Germline loops: CDR1 ENHRY, CDR2 SYGVKD. The length of the CDR3 is 14 residues. Trimming pared 3 bases from V and 4 bases from J, leaving 13 bases between.

The chain combines TRBV7-9 with TRBJ2-1; TRBD1 matches at 8 bases. J lost 4 bases, V lost 3 bases, and 8 bases had no gene match. Germline CDR1 reads SEHNR; CDR2 reads FQNEAQ (reference sequence). The CDR3 is 16 residues long. The CDR3 DNA sequence: TGTGCCAGCAGCTTCAATCCAGGGGGCGCATACAATGAGCAGTTCTTC. As protein: CASSFNPGGAYNEQFF.

This clone was seen more than once but under ten times. The gene calls are TRBV5-1 and TRBJ1-2, with no clear D. V was clipped by 4 bases and J by 4 bases, with 11 bases between them. The CDR3 is 13 amino acids. Germline V gene lookup returns CDR1 SGHRS and CDR2 YFSETQ. CDR3 residues: CASSVNLGYGYTF. CDR3 bases: TGCGCCAGCAGCGTGAACCTCGGCTATGGCTACACCTTC.

The chain recombines TRBV2 with TRBJ2-2, with TRBD2 as a possible D gene (5 bases). Germline loops: CDR1 SNHLY, CDR2 FYNNEI. The CDR3 is 15 residues long. V gave up 7 bases and J gave up 3 bases, with 15 bases separating them. Written as DNA, the CDR3 is TGTGCCAGCACCCAGAGGGCGAAACACACCGGGGAGCTGTTTTTT. Amino acids: CASTQRAKHTGELFF.

The chain joins TRBV19 to TRBJ2-1; 11 positions match TRBD1. The germline CDR1 and CDR2 sequences are LNHDA and SQIVND (reference sequence). The CDR3 is 16 amino acids. The V segment lost 5 bases and the J segment 7 bases; nucleotides outside the gene matches: 10. The CDR3 region is CASSPRDRGSRNEQFF. The CDR3 DNA reads as TGTGCCAGTAGTCCCCGGGACAGGGGGAGTCGTAATGAGCAGTTCTTC. Combining the CDR3 with reference TRBV19 and TRBJ2-1 gives the whole variable domain DGGITQSPKYLFRKEGQNVTLSCEQNLNHDAMYWYRQDPGQGLRLIYYSQIVNDFQKGDIAEGYSVSREKKESFPLTVTSAQKNPTAFYLCASSPRDRGSRNEQFFGPGTRLTVL.

On this clone itself: The CDR3 end shows no conserved phenylalanine or tryptophan, and so a read error is likely. The rearrangement joins TRBV11-2 to TRBJ2-7; weak D call: TRBD1 (6 bases). V lost 2 bases, J lost 6 bases, and 14 bases lay in between. This CDR3 is 14 amino acids long. The V gene's germline CDR1 is SGHAT and CDR2 FQNNGV. The CDR3 coding sequence is TGTGCCAGCAGCTTATCCAGGGGCGCCCCCGAGCAGTACCTC. Translating gives CASSLSRGAPEQYL.

The chain recombines TRBV7-2 with TRBJ2-5, with D possibly TRBD1 on 7 matching bases. Germline V gene data show CDR1 as SGHTA and CDR2 as FQGNSA. V dropped 4 bases and J dropped 7 bases, with 22 bases sitting between them. This CDR3 comprises 16 residues. The CDR3 bases are TGTGCCAGCAGCTCCACTCAGGGGGGAACCCTAGGGACCCAGTACTTC. This encodes CASSSTQGGTLGTQYF.

This sequence joins TRBV27 and TRBJ2-3; unclear D gene. Germline values: CDR1 MNHEY, CDR2 SMNVEV (reference sequence). The germline V and J ends were trimmed by 5 bases and 4 bases, with 7 bases remaining between them. This CDR3 spans 12 amino acids. For the CDR3, the DNA is TGTGCCAGCAGTCGGAACCCAGATACGCAGTATTTT. This sequence encodes CASSRNPDTQYF.

The chain couples TRBV24-1 to TRBJ1-3, with a tentative D call TRBD1 (5 bases). This CDR3 has 13 amino acids. Germline V lookup: CDR1 KGHDR, CDR2 SFDVKD. The ends were cut back, 5 bases at V and 8 bases at J, with 12 bases in the middle. CDR3: CATSGTGLDTIYF. In DNA form, the CDR3 reads TGTGCCACCAGTGGTACAGGTCTGGACACCATATATTTT.

In DNA, the CDR3 is TGCGCCAGCAGCTGGGACAAGGAGGGCTACACCTTC. Residues: CASSWDKEGYTF. The chain couples TRBV5-1 to TRBJ1-2; maybe TRBD1 (6 bases). Germline V lookup: CDR1 SGHRS, CDR2 YFSETQ. Deletions cut 3 bases from V and 8 bases from J, with 11 bases between. CDR3 size: 12 residues.